One and the same sample provided the 12 T cell receptor beta chains below, sequenced in a study of Tregs in tolerant kidney transplant recipients. Recipients received nonmyeloablative bone marrow transplants from related graft donors, with transient mixed chimerism. Sequencing was performed with immunoSEQ multiplex PCR; in TCRdb, only in-frame clones are kept and a portion is missing. This sample has about 64,000 clones; roughly 86% occur once, and the top ten carry 3.8%. The starting material was CD4+ T cells from blood (PBMCs), obtained 6 months after the transplant. These receptors came from a human patient who received a combined kidney and bone marrow transplant. Some T cells may trace back to the graft donor.

This CDR3 reads CASSLGLALLQETQYF. The CDR3 bases are TGTGCCAGCAGCTTGGGTCTAGCGCTGCTCCAAGAGACCCAGTACTTC. The chain carries TRBV5-4 and TRBJ2-5, with TRBD2 as a possible D gene (6 bases). Germline-derived CDR1 and CDR2 are SGHNT and YYREEE (reference sequence). V was clipped by 0 bases and J by 1 base, with 13 bases between them. The CDR3 length is 16 residues.

The chain joins TRBV2 to TRBJ1-1; D is perhaps TRBD1 (6 bases). Trimming cost V 4 bases and J 8 bases, with 17 bases left between them. The CDR3 spans 14 residues. The germline V gene encodes CDR1 SNHLY and CDR2 FYNNEI. CDR3 amino acids: CASSAWRQVREAFF. The CDR3 DNA is TGTGCCAGCAGTGCTTGGCGACAGGTTAGGGAAGCTTTCTTT.

The chain couples TRBV7-2 to TRBJ2-6; unclear D gene. The CDR3 spans 15 residues. CDR1 is SGHTA, CDR2 FQGNSA, per germline. V shed 2 bases and J shed 0 bases, with 5 bases lying between them. CDR3 nucleotides: TGTGCCAGCAGCTTAAAACTCTCTGGGGCCAACGTCCTGACTTTC. This encodes CASSLKLSGANVLTF.

This clone was counted once. The same CDR3 is also encoded by other DNA sequences in this sample. V and J are TRBV10-3 and TRBJ2-7; 9 positions agree with TRBD1. CDR3 size: 16 residues. After removal of 6 bases from V and 4 bases from J, the junction contained 13 bases not matched to a gene. Per germline, CDR1 ENHRY and CDR2 SYGVKD. DNA for the CDR3: TGTGCCATCAGGGAGGGCCCGGGACAGGGAGATTACGAGCAGTACTTC. It codes for CAIREGPGQGDYEQYF.

This chain uses TRBV7-2 with TRBJ2-3; TRBD2 agrees at 8 bases. V lost 0 bases and J lost 8; bases outside the gene matches: 10. The CDR3 covers 16 residues. CDR1 is SGHTA, CDR2 FQGNSA, per germline. CDR3 loop: CASSLAGTRVQATQYF. The DNA of the CDR3 is TGTGCCAGCAGCTTAGCCGGGACTAGGGTTCAGGCTACGCAGTATTTT.

CDR3 sequence: CASSSIVELSYEQYF. In DNA form, the CDR3 reads TGTGCCAGCAGTTCCATCGTGGAGCTCTCCTACGAGCAGTACTTC. The rearrangement joins TRBV28 to TRBJ2-7, with unresolved D. Trimming stripped 4 bases from V and 0 bases from J, with 13 bases between. This CDR3 is built from 15 residues. Germline V CDR1 and CDR2: MDHEN, SYDVKM.

This chain joins TRBV11-3 and TRBJ2-2; 8 nucleotides match TRBD1. Germline CDR1 and CDR2: SGHNT and YENEEA. Trimming cost V 3 bases and J 6 bases; bases outside gene matches: 3. The CDR3 consists of 14 residues. As DNA, the CDR3 is TGTGCCAGCAGCTTCCGACAGGGGTCCGGGGAGCTGTTTTTT. Translated, it gives CASSFRQGSGELFF.

The gene calls are TRBV6-1 and TRBJ1-5, with D possibly TRBD1 on 5 matching bases. With 4 bases removed from V and 4 bases from J, the gap between germline ends came to 8 bases. This CDR3 has 13 residues. Germline V gene lookup returns CDR1 MNHNS and CDR2 SASEGT. This CDR3 is CASSGQINQPQHF. The CDR3 nucleotides read TGTGCCAGCAGTGGACAGATAAATCAGCCCCAGCATTTT.

Concerning this clone: This specimen includes other DNA sequences encoding the same CDR3. V and J are TRBV5-4 and TRBJ1-2; 11 bases fit TRBD1. Germline loops: CDR1 SGHNT, CDR2 YYREEE (reference sequence). With V trimmed by 2 bases and J by 6 bases, 6 bases remained unmatched. The CDR3 is 15 amino acids. The CDR3 nucleotides are TGTGCCAGCAGCTTCGACCCGGACAGGGGGCATGGCTACACCTTC. Translated: CASSFDPDRGHGYTF.

The chain joins TRBV19 to TRBJ2-4, with TRBD2 matching over 15 bases. V dropped 4 bases and J dropped 7; count of bases not matched to a gene: 2. Germline CDR1 is LNHDA and CDR2 is SQIVND (reference sequence). This CDR3 has 15 amino acids. CDR3 in DNA: TGTGCCAGTAGTACCGGGACTAGCGGGAGGAACATTCAGTACTTC. It yields the protein CASSTGTSGRNIQYF.

The chain is built from TRBV11-3 and TRBJ1-1, with D tentatively TRBD1 (5 bases). Germline lookup yields CDR1 SGHNT and CDR2 YENEEA. The CDR3 has 14 amino acids. The ends were cut back, 3 bases at V and 7 bases at J, with 15 bases in the middle. CDR3: CASSLTRGNVEAFF. The CDR3 DNA reads TGTGCCAGCAGCTTGACACGGGGGAATGTTGAAGCTTTCTTT. Variable domain in full (rest from reference TRBV11-3 and TRBJ1-1): EAGVVQSPRYKIIEKKQPVAFWCNPISGHNTLYWYLQNLGQGPELLIRYENEEAVDDSQLPKDRFSAERLKGVDSTLKIQPAELGDSAVYLCASSLTRGNVEAFFGQGTRLTVV.

This clone turned up a few times. V usage is TRBV6-6 and J usage is TRBJ2-7; a weak D match, TRBD1 (7 bases). Germline assignment: CDR1 MNHNY and CDR2 SVGAGI (reference sequence). Between the trimmed V and J ends, which lost 1 base and 2 bases, there was a span of 12 bases. The CDR3 has 15 residues. The CDR3 DNA reads TGTGCCAGCAGTTACTTAGGCAGGGGGGCCTACGAGCAGTACTTC. Protein product: CASSYLGRGAYEQYF.